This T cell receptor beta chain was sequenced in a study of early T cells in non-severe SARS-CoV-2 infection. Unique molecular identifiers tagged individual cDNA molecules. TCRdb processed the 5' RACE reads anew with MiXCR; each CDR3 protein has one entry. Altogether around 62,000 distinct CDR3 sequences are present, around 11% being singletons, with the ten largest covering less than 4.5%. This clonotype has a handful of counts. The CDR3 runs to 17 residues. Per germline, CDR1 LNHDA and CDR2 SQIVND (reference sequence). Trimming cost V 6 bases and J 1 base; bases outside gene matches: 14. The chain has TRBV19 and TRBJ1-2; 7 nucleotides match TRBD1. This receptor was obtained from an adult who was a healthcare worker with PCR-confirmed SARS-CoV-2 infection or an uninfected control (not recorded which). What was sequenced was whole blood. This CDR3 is CASSDPGTVQNNYGYTF. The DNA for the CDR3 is TGTGCCAGTAGCGATCCCGGGACAGTCCAAAATAACTATGGCTACACCTTC.